This T cell receptor beta chain was captured in a study of blood T cell repertoires in COVID-19. This clone was recorded once. This CDR3 is built from 11 residues. Between the trimmed V and J ends, which lost 0 bases and 9 bases, there was a span of 9 bases. Germline CDR1 DFQATT, CDR2 SNEGSKA (reference sequence). Libraries were prepared by immunoSEQ multiplex PCR; TCRdb keeps only in-frame clonotypes and omits some of them. The sample carries about 50,000 clones, approximately 88% recorded once. The TCR originated in a human donor with active COVID-19. The donor label of this sample is uncertain. The source material was peripheral blood. The genes are TRBV20-1 and TRBJ2-7; D gene ambiguous. CDR3 coding DNA: TGCAGTGCTAGAGATCCGTCCAGGCAGTACTTC. Translation: CSARDPSRQYF.